This is a list of T cell receptor beta chains from one sample in a study of T cell responses to AZD1222 COVID-19 vaccine. This table comes from immunoSEQ multiplex PCR, and its TCRdb copy is limited to in-frame clones, with some not included. The table includes fewer than 130,000 clones, about 90% detected once. The sample here was peripheral blood, taken 28 days after the second AZD1222 dose. These receptors were collected from an adult who received the AZD1222 COVID-19 vaccine. Both conserved end residues are part of each CDR3. Each record gives: clone size, V gene, D gene, J gene, CDR3 protein, CDR3 DNA. D genes are given only for firm matches. The size field is filled for only some rows; it gives once, few, many or a size class.

>.|TRBV5-1|.|TRBJ2-3
CASIAGLSTDTQYF
TGCGCCAGCATCGCCGGGCTGAGCACAGATACGCAGTATTTT
>.|TRBV6-2/TRBV6-3|.|TRBJ1-2
CASSYPGGGSYGYTF
TGTGCCAGCAGTTACCCCGGTGGGGGGTCCTATGGCTACACCTTC
>few|TRBV18|.|TRBJ1-4
CASSPQFPGSEKLFF
TGTGCCAGCTCACCACAGTTCCCAGGAAGTGAAAAACTGTTTTTT
>.|TRBV19|.|TRBJ2-3
CASSTMADTQYF
TGTGCCAGTAGTACCATGGCAGATACGCAGTATTTT
>.|TRBV2|.|TRBJ1-5
CASSESGGNQPQHF
TGTGCCAGCAGTGAATCAGGGGGCAATCAGCCCCAGCATTTT
>.|TRBV7-2|.|TRBJ1-2
CASSFLESVGYTF
TGTGCCAGCAGCTTTCTTGAATCCGTTGGCTACACCTTC
>.|TRBV10-1|TRBD2|TRBJ2-5
CASSEKGQGVSGRALETQYF
TGCGCCAGCAGTGAAAAGGGGCAGGGGGTAAGCGGGAGGGCCCTTGAGACCCAGTACTTC
>.|TRBV5-1|.|TRBJ1-2
CASSLGGLSGYGYTF
TGCGCCAGCAGCTTGGGGGGACTTTCGGGCTATGGCTACACCTTC
>.|TRBV2|.|TRBJ1-2
CASSEASSRNYGYTF
TGTGCCAGCAGTGAAGCGTCTTCCAGGAACTATGGCTACACCTTC
>.|TRBV11-2|.|TRBJ2-3
CASSLKFVSITDTQYF
TGTGCCAGCAGCTTAAAGTTTGTCTCGATCACAGATACGCAGTATTTT
>.|TRBV20-1|.|TRBJ2-7
CSASNAGSYEQYF
TGCAGTGCTAGTAATGCTGGGAGCTACGAGCAGTACTTC
>once|TRBV28|TRBD1|TRBJ1-4
CASSSNDRGGEKLFF
TGTGCCAGCAGTTCGAACGACAGGGGAGGAGAAAAACTGTTTTTT
>once|TRBV18|TRBD2|TRBJ2-3
CASSPSFSGLADTQYF
TGTGCCAGCTCACCATCTTTTAGCGGGTTAGCAGATACGCAGTATTTT
>once|TRBV5-1|.|TRBJ2-5
CASSLAGRQETQYF
TGCGCCAGCAGCTTGGCGGGCAGACAAGAGACCCAGTACTTC
>.|TRBV13|.|TRBJ1-2
CASSLVPSDYGYTF
TGTGCCAGCAGCTTAGTCCCATCAGACTATGGCTACACCTTC
>once|TRBV29-1|.|TRBJ2-2
CSAPGQGIAGGELFF
TGCAGCGCGCCGGGACAAGGCATCGCCGGGGGGGAGCTGTTTTTT
>.|TRBV2|.|TRBJ1-1
CASSEGPSHTEAFF
TGTGCCAGCAGTGAGGGACCAAGTCACACTGAAGCTTTCTTT
>.|TRBV27|.|TRBJ2-7
CASGLGHLDEQYF
TGTGCCAGCGGCCTGGGACATCTGGACGAGCAGTACTTC
>.|TRBV18|TRBD1|TRBJ2-3
CASSPPLAGTGVMSQYF
TGTGCCAGCTCACCACCGTTGGCCGGGACAGGGGTAATGTCGCAGTATTTT
>.|TRBV6-5|TRBD2|TRBJ2-7
CASRTGGSSSYEQYF
TGTGCCAGCAGAACGGGGGGGTCGTCCTCCTACGAGCAGTACTTC
>.|TRBV10-3|.|TRBJ1-3
CAISPSGRNTIYF
TGTGCCATCTCCCCTTCGGGGAGAAACACCATATATTTT
>.|TRBV27|.|TRBJ1-2
CASSLSGPYGYTF
TGTGCCAGCAGTTTATCAGGGCCCTATGGCTACACCTTC
>.|TRBV7-2|.|TRBJ1-2
CASSLSGFEGGYTF
TGTGCCAGCAGCTTATCAGGATTTGAAGGTGGCTACACCTTC
>.|TRBV3-1/TRBV3-2|TRBD2|TRBJ2-3
CASSQRLAGTDTQYF
TGTGCCAGCAGCCAAAGACTAGCGGGAACAGATACGCAGTATTTT
>.|TRBV5-6|.|TRBJ2-1
CASSWTANSYNEQFF
TGTGCCAGCAGCTGGACGGCGAACTCCTACAATGAGCAGTTCTTC
>.|TRBV6-4|.|TRBJ2-1
CASSVGPEYNEQFF
TGTGCCAGCAGTGTTGGGCCTGAGTACAATGAGCAGTTCTTC
>once|TRBV5-5|.|TRBJ1-1
CASSLATFPGQPNTEAFF
TGTGCCAGCAGCTTGGCGACGTTCCCGGGACAACCAAACACTGAAGCTTTCTTT
>.|TRBV7-9|.|TRBJ1-1
CASSLARQFNTEAFF
TGTGCCAGCAGCTTAGCGCGGCAGTTCAACACTGAAGCTTTCTTT
>.|TRBV5-1|.|TRBJ1-3
CASRSQGLSDSGNTIYF
TGCGCCAGCAGATCACAGGGACTATCCGACTCTGGAAACACCATATATTTT
>.|TRBV15|.|TRBJ1-6
CATSSKLPTESYNSPLHF
TGTGCCACCAGCAGCAAATTACCGACTGAGTCCTATAATTCACCCCTCCACTTT
>.|TRBV5-1|.|TRBJ1-2
CASRYLGVSYGYTF
TGCGCCAGCAGGTATCTTGGCGTAAGCTATGGCTACACCTTC
>.|TRBV6-5|.|TRBJ1-1
CASSYSILFSTEAFF
TGTGCCAGCAGTTACTCGATTCTGTTCTCCACTGAAGCTTTCTTT
>.|TRBV5-1|.|TRBJ2-5
CASSREYQETQYF
TGCGCCAGCAGCAGGGAGTACCAAGAGACCCAGTACTTC
>.|TRBV12-3/TRBV12-4|.|TRBJ1-3
CASLSLGNTIYF
TGTGCCAGCCTCTCACTCGGAAACACCATATATTTT
>.|TRBV5-1|.|TRBJ1-1
CASSLGAGRATEAFF
TGCGCCAGCAGCTTGGGTGCAGGGAGGGCCACTGAAGCTTTCTTT
>.|TRBV5-1|.|TRBJ1-1
CASSARPGDTEAFF
TGCGCCAGCAGCGCCCGACCCGGGGACACTGAAGCTTTCTTT
>.|TRBV7-9|TRBD2|TRBJ2-7
CAGGILAGDSYEQYF
TGTGCCGGGGGAATACTAGCGGGGGATTCCTACGAGCAGTACTTC
>.|TRBV5-6|.|TRBJ1-2
CASSPPGYYGYTF
TGTGCCAGCAGCCCTCCAGGGTACTATGGCTACACCTTC
>.|TRBV2|TRBD1|TRBJ2-2
CASRPGQGDSGELFF
TGTGCCAGCAGACCGGGACAGGGAGATTCCGGGGAGCTGTTTTTT
>.|TRBV27|.|TRBJ1-1
CASSLSGHPRTEAFF
TGTGCCAGCAGTTTGTCGGGACACCCGCGTACTGAAGCTTTCTTT
>.|TRBV7-9|.|TRBJ1-1
CASSLEYTEAFF
TGTGCCAGCAGCTTAGAATATACTGAAGCTTTCTTT
>.|TRBV20-1|TRBD1|TRBJ1-2
CSASSGTAGGYTF
TGCAGTGCTAGTTCCGGGACAGCGGGGGGCTACACCTTC
>.|TRBV9|TRBD1|TRBJ2-1
CASSVGQGSFNEQFF
TGTGCCAGCAGCGTAGGACAGGGTTCATTCAATGAGCAGTTCTTC
>.|TRBV28|TRBD1|TRBJ1-5
CASSLGTGDQPQHF
TGTGCCAGCAGTTTAGGGACAGGGGATCAGCCCCAGCATTTT
>.|TRBV5-1|TRBD1|TRBJ1-4
CASSSEGASNEKLFF
TGCGCCAGCAGCTCCGAGGGGGCTTCTAATGAAAAACTGTTTTTT
>.|TRBV19|TRBD1|TRBJ1-4
CASSGTVNEKLFF
TGTGCCAGCTCCGGGACAGTTAATGAAAAACTGTTTTTT
>.|TRBV4-1|TRBD2|TRBJ2-7
CASSQGLAGASYEQYF
TGCGCCAGCAGCCAAGGGCTAGCGGGGGCTTCCTACGAGCAGTACTTC
>.|TRBV28|.|TRBJ2-7
CASSSIPTRVNAYEQYF
TGTGCCAGCAGTTCAATCCCTACACGGGTGAATGCCTACGAGCAGTACTTC
>.|TRBV9|.|TRBJ1-4
CASSDEGGGEKLFF
TGTGCCAGCAGCGACGAGGGAGGTGGTGAAAAACTGTTTTTT
>.|TRBV6-1|.|TRBJ1-2
CASSEVGVPFSNYGYTF
TGTGCCAGCAGTGAAGTGGGGGTCCCCTTTTCCAACTATGGCTACACCTTC
>once|TRBV7-9|TRBD2|TRBJ2-2
CASSRGTSAGELFF
TGTGCCAGCAGCCGCGGGACTAGCGCCGGGGAGCTGTTTTTT
>.|TRBV6-1|TRBD1|TRBJ2-2
CASRIRQGDAGELFF
TGTGCCAGCAGGATTCGACAGGGTGATGCCGGGGAGCTGTTTTTT
>.|TRBV27|TRBD2|TRBJ2-1
CASTLAGGSLYNEQFF
TGTGCCAGCACTCTCGCAGGCGGGAGTCTCTACAATGAGCAGTTCTTC
>.|TRBV19|.|TRBJ1-2
CASSTTDDDYYGYTF
TGTGCCAGTAGTACGACCGACGACGACTACTATGGCTACACCTTC
>.|TRBV11-3|.|TRBJ1-6
CASSFEGFSGNSPLHF
TGTGCCAGCAGCTTTGAAGGTTTTAGCGGCAATTCACCCCTCCACTTT
>.|TRBV28|.|TRBJ2-5
CASSSDILETQYF
TGTGCCAGCAGTTCGGACATCCTGGAGACCCAGTACTTC
>once|TRBV29-1|.|TRBJ1-1
CSVEGLEAFF
TGCAGCGTCGAAGGTCTTGAAGCTTTCTTT
>once|TRBV5-4|.|TRBJ1-2
CASSFQGTLTYGYTF
TGTGCCAGCAGCTTTCAGGGGACCTTAACCTATGGCTACACCTTC
>.|TRBV7-9|.|TRBJ1-5
CASSGGAGQPQHF
TGTGCCAGCAGCGGGGGGGCAGGACAGCCCCAGCATTTT